The present entry profiles one T cell receptor (beta chain) with its context. No antigen is known for it. Base qualities are not recorded, but no much larger clone differs from it by a single base. Sequenced on an Illumina HiSeq 1500. TCRdb trimmed the raw reads at Q25, called clones with MiXCR and kept productive beta chains. Every entry covers one CDR3 protein and lists the most common genes and DNA from its rows. For this sample there are approximately 730,000 distinct CDR3 sequences; under 35% appear just once. The ten most abundant clones make up less than 15% of the sample. Explained via the paper, the treatment or condition label denotes: in vitro stimulation with specific CMV peptide epitopes to enrich CMV-specific T cells. The data belong to a study of T cell repertoires in cytomegalovirus infection (dated by TCRdb to 2018 to 2020). Study-wide context: Alongside well-studied HLA-B-restricted epitopes, the peptide stimulations were aimed at recently identified HLA-C-restricted CMV epitopes, whose presentation resists viral immunomodulation. Because public TCR beta signatures pointed to carriage of CMV infection together with the matching HLA type, the HLA type of each donor mattered for the analysis.

Points the paper makes about the study in general: In the ex vivo response, HLA-C-restricted CMV-specific TCR beta clonotypes were dominant, and in two of eight donors the single most frequent clonotype came from this HLA-C-restricted group. Cumulative frequency of public TCR beta family members discriminated carriers of CMV infection plus the relevant HLA type in this cohort and an independent approximately 370-donor cohort.

Its CDR3 holds 16 amino acids, cysteine through phenylalanine. Left in the record is the CDR3 DNA by itself, 48 bases read in frame from the first base. After removal of 4 bases from V and 6 bases from J, the junction retains 13 bases not matched to a gene. CDR1 and CDR2 were assigned from the germline V gene as SGDLS and YYNGEE. The receptor was isolated from a human donor in good health (CMV status not recorded). Some clones in this sample may be carry-over from other donors' samples. The sequence is built from TRBV9 and TRBJ2-3; a stretch of 8 junction bases matches TRBD2. The sample was cultured CD8+ T cells from PBMCs, taken from culture after CMV antigen stimulation. The sequenced DNA: TGTGCCAGCAGCCCGGAGGGGAGCGGGGGAGTGGATACGCAGTATTTT. It codes for CASSPEGSGGVDTQYF.